One sample yielded the 21 T cell receptor beta chains listed below, sequenced in a study of identical twins. MiXCR, applied by TCRdb to the 5' RACE reads, yields one record per CDR3 protein. The table lists more than 650,000 distinct CDR3 sequences, approximately 6.1% of them singletons. Sequencing was done on a sample of naive T cells sorted from blood. The receptors here all came from a young man in good health.

This clonotype was seen ten or more times. This chain's CDR3 is CASSEMVGPGREQFF. The CDR3 nucleotides are TGTGCCAGCAGTGAAATGGTGGGTCCGGGCCGTGAGCAGTTCTTC. This chain links TRBV25-1 with TRBJ2-1, with D unclear. The germline CDR1 and CDR2 sequences are MGHDK and SYGVNS. CDR3 length: 15 residues. V lost 2 bases and J 9 bases, leaving 17 bases between the germline ends.

This clonotype was found many times. The chain recombines TRBV7-9 with TRBJ2-2, with a tentative D call TRBD2 (5 bases). The germline V and J ends were trimmed by 1 base and 6 bases, with 9 bases remaining between them. The germline CDR1 and CDR2 sequences are SEHNR and FQNEAQ (reference sequence). CDR3 length: 14 residues. The CDR3, as DNA: TGTGCCAGCAGCTTAGATGACGGGGCCGGGGAGCTGTTTTTT. Amino acid sequence: CASSLDDGAGELFF.

The chain couples TRBV7-9 to TRBJ2-1; perhaps TRBD2 as D (6 bases). Germline CDR1 is SEHNR and CDR2 is FQNEAQ (reference sequence). Trimming took 4 bases from V and 4 from J, leaving 14 bases between them. The CDR3 contains 15 residues. The CDR3 nucleotides are TGTGCCAGCAGCTCGGTTGCTAGCGAGTACAATGAGCAGTTCTTC. It specifies CASSSVASEYNEQFF.

V is TRBV3-1 and J is TRBJ2-1, with D possibly TRBD2 on 5 matching bases. The length of the CDR3 is 17 residues. Trimming removed 4 bases at V and 4 bases at J, with 20 bases between. Germline-derived CDR1 and CDR2 are LGHDT and YNNKEL (reference sequence). CDR3 bases: TGTGCCAGCAGCCTTCCACTAGGATCCGCGACTTACAATGAGCAGTTCTTC. It translates to CASSLPLGSATYNEQFF.

This clonotype was found many times. CDR3 residues: CASSLSEGYTF. CDR3 DNA: TGTGCCAGCAGCTTATCTGAAGGCTACACCTTC. This chain connects TRBV7-9 to TRBJ1-2; D unclear. The CDR3 consists of 11 residues. Germline-derived CDR1 and CDR2 are SEHNR and FQNEAQ (reference sequence). Trimming removed 2 bases at V and 8 bases at J, with 6 bases between.

The chain employs TRBV3-1 and TRBJ2-7; D gene ambiguous. From germline, CDR1 is LGHDT and CDR2 YNNKEL (reference sequence). CDR3 length: 14 amino acids. Trimming pared 2 bases from V and 0 bases from J, leaving 8 bases between. DNA for the CDR3: TGTGCCAGCAGCCAAAAATGGAGCTCCTACGAGCAGTACTTC. Its translation: CASSQKWSSYEQYF.

This clonotype was detected many times. The junction shows a germline mismatch at one end, possibly a read error. The chain joins TRBV2 to TRBJ2-1; 8 bases match TRBD2. CDR1 and CDR2 from the germline V gene are SNHLY and FYNNEI. This CDR3 region has 11 residues. CDR3 region: CASSKAGVQFF. Written as DNA, the CDR3 is TGTGCCAGCAGTAAAGCGGGAGTGCAGTTCTTC.

V usage is TRBV7-2 and J usage is TRBJ2-4, with D perhaps given as TRBD1 or TRBD2 (5 bases each). The CDR3 contains 15 residues. Germline values: CDR1 SGHTA, CDR2 FQGNSA. V lost 3 bases and J lost 5, with 14 bases in between. In DNA, the CDR3 is TGTGCCAGCAGCTTCCAGGGTTTGGGGGAAAACATTCAGTACTTC. It is translated as CASSFQGLGENIQYF.

In this sample, this clonotype turned up a few times. This CDR3 is CASSKRTDISNQPQHF. The CDR3 DNA reads as TGTGCCAGCAGCAAACGTACCGACATTAGCAATCAGCCCCAGCATTTT. The V gene is TRBV21-1, the J gene TRBJ1-5. TRBV21-1 is described as a pseudogene. The CDR3 runs 16 residues.

This clonotype was observed many times. The V and J genes are TRBV20-1 and TRBJ2-4, with 8 bases lining up with TRBD2. Trimming took 6 bases from V and 1 from J; bases not matched to a gene: 14. CDR1 is DFQATT and CDR2 is SNEGSKA in the germline V gene (reference sequence). CDR3 length: 17 residues. The CDR3 region is CSAAGTRGDPAKNIQYF. The CDR3 DNA follows: TGCAGTGCAGCCGGGACTAGGGGCGATCCGGCCAAAAACATTCAGTACTTC.

This clonotype was detected only a few times. V and J are TRBV29-1 and TRBJ2-1; D is undetermined. V lost 4 bases, J lost 6 bases, and 7 bases lay in between. CDR1 SQVTM and CDR2 ANQGSEA come from the germline V gene. There are 11 residues in the CDR3. The CDR3 reads CSVAPTNEQFF. The CDR3 nucleotides are TGCAGCGTTGCCCCCACCAATGAGCAGTTCTTC.

This clonotype showed up many times. The chain employs TRBV29-1 and TRBJ1-1; D call uncertain. The V and J ends lost 6 bases and 5 bases respectively, with 19 bases between them. Germline CDR1 is SQVTM and CDR2 is ANQGSEA. The CDR3 runs 14 residues. The CDR3 nucleotides are TGCAGCGTACTTAAGACCCTAGGAGAAACTGAAGCTTTCTTT. It codes for CSVLKTLGETEAFF.

This clonotype was seen repeatedly, ten times or more. The chain combines TRBV4-3 with TRBJ2-7; TRBD2 matches at 14 bases. The junction had 9 bases not matched to a gene; V was cut back by 4 bases and J by 4 bases. Per germline, CDR1 LGHNA and CDR2 YSLEER. The CDR3 has 17 residues. CDR3 sequence: CASSRGLAGGTFYEQYF. The DNA of the CDR3 is TGCGCCAGCAGCCGAGGACTAGCGGGAGGAACTTTTTACGAGCAGTACTTC.

This clonotype occurred many times. The rearrangement joins TRBV20-1 to TRBJ2-3; TRBD2 matches at 9 bases. V lost 3 bases, J lost 0 bases, and 4 bases stayed unmatched. The germline V gene has CDR1 DFQATT and CDR2 SNEGSKA (reference sequence). CDR3 size: 15 residues. CDR3: CSASPTSGSTDTQYF. DNA of the CDR3: TGCAGTGCTAGCCCGACTAGCGGTAGCACAGATACGCAGTATTTT.

This clonotype has a count of ten or more. The chain is built from TRBV21-1 and TRBJ2-5; the listed D gene, TRBD2, was not tested against the DNA. TRBV21-1 is annotated as a pseudogene. The CDR3 has 14 residues. CDR3 in DNA: TGTGCCAGCAGATCCCTCGAGGCCCCAGAGACCCAGTACTTC. Translating gives CASRSLEAPETQYF.

This clonotype was found many times. V is TRBV4-2 and J is TRBJ2-1, with D unresolved. Germline V CDR1 and CDR2: LGHNA, YNFKEQ. V was pared by 0 bases and J by 4 bases, with 10 bases between. The CDR3 extends over 15 amino acids. For the CDR3, the DNA is TGTGCCAGCAGCCAAGATTTGACAAAGTACAATGAGCAGTTCTTC. Translation gives CASSQDLTKYNEQFF.

The chain recombines TRBV2 with TRBJ2-5; 7 bases align to TRBD2. The germline V gene has CDR1 SNHLY and CDR2 FYNNEI. The CDR3 has 14 amino acids. Trimming cost V 6 bases and J 5 bases; bases outside gene matches: 9. The CDR3 DNA is TGTGCCAGCAGGGCACTAGCGCTTGCGGAGACCCAGTACTTC. It codes for CASRALALAETQYF.

A few counts support this clonotype. The chain carries TRBV6-5 and TRBJ2-1; D is perhaps TRBD1 (6 bases). The germline V and J ends were trimmed by 4 bases and 11 bases, with 18 bases remaining between them. CDR1 and CDR2 from the germline V gene are MNHEY and SVGAGI. The CDR3 is made up of 14 amino acids. CDR3 sequence (DNA): TGTGCCAGCAGTTCCTTGACAGGTATACTTCAGCAGTTCTTC. It yields the protein CASSSLTGILQQFF.

The CDR3 loop is CASSRSLHQPQHF. CDR3 in DNA: TGTGCCAGCAGTAGGTCCTTGCATCAGCCCCAGCATTTT. This chain uses TRBV6-2 or TRBV6-3 with TRBJ1-5, with no clear D. Germline V gene lookup returns CDR1 MNHEY and CDR2 SVGEGT. Between the trimmed V and J ends, which lost 5 bases and 5 bases, there was a span of 10 bases. The CDR3 length is 13 residues.

This clonotype was observed a few times. The rearrangement uses TRBV5-1 and TRBJ2-2; 12 bases line up with TRBD2. V lost 3 bases to trimming and J lost 4 bases; unmatched junction nucleotides: 4. Germline-derived CDR1 and CDR2 are SGHRS and YFSETQ. CDR3 length: 16 amino acids. The CDR3 loop is CASSWTSGVLTGELFF. CDR3 DNA: TGCGCCAGCAGCTGGACTAGCGGGGTCCTCACCGGGGAGCTGTTTTTT.

This clonotype appeared a few times. The genes are TRBV29-1 and TRBJ2-1, with 10 bases matching TRBD1. The CDR3 is made up of 14 amino acids. V shed 4 bases and J 3 bases; nucleotides not matched to a gene: 3. CDR1 is SQVTM and CDR2 is ANQGSEA in the germline V gene. CDR3: CSVAGTGVYNEQFF. The CDR3, as DNA: TGCAGCGTTGCAGGGACAGGGGTCTACAATGAGCAGTTCTTC.